The 32 T cell receptor beta chains below come from one sample, sequenced in a study of CD8 T cells in ankylosing spondylitis. Broader study findings: Made up of eight highly homologous variants, a TCR beta motif appeared characteristic of ankylosing spondylitis blood.

In TCRdb, the 5' RACE reads were re-called with MiXCR into one record per CDR3 protein. This repertoire shows a few hundred thousand distinct CDR3 sequences, around 19% found once; its top ten account for more than 40%. What these receptors recognize is not known. Sequences were obtained from blood, either unsorted or a sorted T cell fraction (not recorded which). The receptors stem from a male donor with ankylosing spondylitis.

The V call is TRBV27, the J call TRBJ2-2, with D unresolved. V was clipped by 0 bases and J by 7 bases, with 15 bases between them. The V gene's germline CDR1 is MNHEY and CDR2 SMNVEV (reference sequence). The CDR3 spans 16 residues. The CDR3 coding sequence is TGTGCCAGCAGTTTATCGAACTACCTCGCAGGCGGGGAGCTGTTTTTT. It yields the protein CASSLSNYLAGGELFF.

The chain combines TRBV6-5 with TRBJ2-7, with no clear D. CDR3 length equals 14 residues. The V end was cut by 0 bases, the J end by 2 bases, with 8 bases between. The V gene's germline CDR1 is MNHEY and CDR2 SVGAGI. The CDR3 DNA reads as TGTGCCAGCAGTTACTCGAATGGACCCTACGAGCAGTACTTC. Amino acid sequence: CASSYSNGPYEQYF.

This clonotype was observed a few times. The chain couples TRBV10-3 to TRBJ1-1; D not certain. Per the germline V gene, CDR1 is ENHRY and CDR2 is SYGVKD. The CDR3 extends over 13 amino acids. V was cut by 10 bases and J by 1 base, with 13 bases left in between. DNA of the CDR3: TGTGCCACCAGATTAACAGAGAACACTGAAGCTTTCTTT. This sequence encodes CATRLTENTEAFF.

A few counts support this clonotype. V is TRBV27 and J is TRBJ1-2, with D uncertain. From germline, CDR1 is MNHEY and CDR2 SMNVEV (reference sequence). V was shortened by 5 bases and J by 6 bases, with 16 bases between the two germline ends. This CDR3 spans 14 amino acids. The CDR3 reads CASSPFGRSDGYTF. The DNA for the CDR3 is TGTGCCAGCAGTCCTTTTGGACGATCGGATGGCTACACCTTC.

Only a few counts were recorded for this clonotype. The V and J genes are TRBV12-3 or TRBV12-4 and TRBJ1-2; 7 nucleotides match TRBD1. The J segment lost 7 bases and the V segment lost 0 bases, leaving 8 bases of the junction unmatched. CDR3 length: 15 amino acids. The CDR3 spells CASSLARAGGVGYTF. In nucleotides, the CDR3 is TGTGCCAGCAGTTTAGCCCGGGCAGGGGGTGTTGGCTACACCTTC.

This clonotype came up many times. The V and J genes are TRBV29-1 and TRBJ2-3, with 7 nucleotides matching TRBD1. The germline CDR1 and CDR2 sequences are SQVTM and ANQGSEA. With V trimmed by 5 bases and J by 1 base, 3 bases remained unmatched. This CDR3 has 13 residues. CDR3 in amino acids: CSVQGTGTDTQYF. DNA of the CDR3: TGCAGCGTTCAAGGGACAGGCACAGATACGCAGTATTTT.

This clonotype was seen more than once but under ten times. The chain joins TRBV2 to TRBJ1-5, with a weak D call TRBD1 (5 bases). This CDR3 is built from 13 residues. The V gene's germline CDR1 is SNHLY and CDR2 FYNNEI. Trimming removed 1 base at V and 9 bases at J, with 10 bases between. CDR3 bases: TGTGCCAGCAGTGAAGGGCGGGGCCCGCCCCAGCATTTT. Translating it yields CASSEGRGPPQHF.

This clonotype was observed at least ten times. V gene TRBV5-1 combines with J gene TRBJ1-3; D perhaps matches TRBD1 (6 bases). Germline-derived CDR1 and CDR2 are SGHRS and YFSETQ. This CDR3 is built from 13 residues. Trimming left V 7 bases short and J 2 bases short, with 10 bases between. CDR3 sequence (DNA): TGCGCCAGCGGGAAGGGGGCTGGAAACACCATATATTTT. As protein: CASGKGAGNTIYF.

This clonotype was counted between two and nine times. The chain carries TRBV14 and TRBJ2-2; perhaps D is TRBD1 or TRBD2 (5 bases each). CDR3 size: 15 residues. Trimming shortened V by 0 bases and J by 7 bases, and 12 bases separated the two germline ends. The V gene's germline CDR1 is SGHDN and CDR2 FVKESK. In DNA, the CDR3 is TGTGCCAGCAGCCAAGATGGGGGTAGCTTCGGGGAGCTGTTTTTT. This sequence encodes CASSQDGGSFGELFF. Full variable domain (remainder filled in from reference TRBV14 and TRBJ2-2): EAGVTQFPSHSVIEKGQTVTLRCDPISGHDNLYWYRRVMGKEIKFLLHFVKESKQDESGMPNNRFLAERTGGTYSTLKVQPAELEDSGVYFCASSQDGGSFGELFFGEGSRLTVL.

There are a few counts of this clonotype. V usage is TRBV7-9 and J usage is TRBJ1-1, with 9 bases identical to TRBD1. Germline CDR1 SEHNR, CDR2 FQNEAQ (reference sequence). The CDR3 contains 14 residues. V gave up 5 bases and J gave up 3 bases; unmatched junction bases: 4. The CDR3 region is CASSHRDRDTEAFF. CDR3 DNA: TGTGCCAGCAGCCACCGGGACAGGGACACTGAAGCTTTCTTT.

This chain links TRBV7-2 with TRBJ2-7; the D is unclear. V was pared by 1 base and J by 5 bases, with 0 bases between. Germline lookup yields CDR1 SGHTA and CDR2 FQGNSA. The CDR3 has 10 residues. This CDR3 reads CASSLDEQYF. The CDR3 bases are TGTGCCAGCAGCTTAGACGAGCAGTACTTC.

This clonotype showed up just a few times. V usage is TRBV7-9 and J usage is TRBJ2-1; D is undetermined. The CDR3 totals 14 residues. Germline V gene data show CDR1 as SEHNR and CDR2 as FQNEAQ (reference sequence). Trimming stripped 6 bases from V and 7 bases from J, with 16 bases between. The CDR3 is CASREGPTWNEQFF. CDR3 DNA: TGTGCCAGCAGGGAAGGGCCAACTTGGAATGAGCAGTTCTTC.

In this sample, this clonotype turned up a few times. CDR3 DNA: TGCGCCAGCAGCTTGGGGACGGAACTCCCCTATGGCTACACCTTC. Its protein is CASSLGTELPYGYTF. The J gene is TRBJ1-2, the V gene TRBV5-1; D ambiguous. The V gene lost 0 bases and the J gene lost 4 bases, with 13 bases spanning the gap. CDR1 is SGHRS and CDR2 is YFSETQ in the germline V gene. This CDR3 is 15 amino acids long. Full variable domain (missing parts from reference TRBV5-1 and TRBJ1-2): KAGVTQTPRYLIKTRGQQVTLSCSPISGHRSVSWYQQTPGQGLQFLFEYFSETQRNKGNFPGRFSGRQFSNSRSEMNVSTLELGDSALYLCASSLGTELPYGYTFGSGTRLTVV.

J is TRBJ2-3 and V is TRBV20-1; 10 nucleotides align to TRBD1. Per the germline V gene, CDR1 is DFQATT and CDR2 is SNEGSKA (reference sequence). V gave up 5 bases and J gave up 2 bases; unmatched junction bases: 10. The CDR3 is 16 amino acids. The CDR3 is CSAARDRGEITDTQYF. DNA of the CDR3: TGCAGTGCTGCCCGGGACAGGGGAGAAATCACAGATACGCAGTATTTT.

In its sample, this clonotype was seen a few times. The V and J genes are TRBV9 and TRBJ2-7, with 11 nucleotides matching TRBD2. Looked up from germline, CDR1 is SGDLS and CDR2 is YYNGEE. The junction had 1 base not matched to a gene; V was cut back by 2 bases and J by 3 bases. This CDR3 has 14 amino acids. CDR3 sequence reads: CASSVLAGGYEQYF. DNA of the CDR3: TGTGCCAGCAGCGTCCTAGCGGGAGGCTACGAGCAGTACTTC.

This clonotype was observed at least ten times. The rearrangement links TRBV7-9 to TRBJ2-1; 10 bases agree with TRBD2. CDR3 length equals 15 residues. CDR1 is SEHNR and CDR2 is FQNEAQ in the germline V gene (reference sequence). Unmatched junction bases numbered 5, after V lost 5 bases and J lost 4 bases. CDR3 residues: CASSLTSGEYNEQFF. DNA of the CDR3: TGTGCCAGCAGCCTAACTAGCGGGGAATACAATGAGCAGTTCTTC.

The chain combines TRBV4-1 with TRBJ1-3; D remains ambiguous. CDR1 MGHRA and CDR2 YSYEKL come from the germline V gene. Trimming cost V 4 bases and J 4 bases, with 11 bases left between them. The CDR3 covers 14 residues. The CDR3 region is CASSLRASGNTIYF. The CDR3 DNA follows: TGCGCCAGCAGCCTTAGGGCTTCGGGAAACACCATATATTTT.

This clonotype was found many times. The rearrangement joins TRBV12-3 or TRBV12-4 to TRBJ2-3; TRBD2 agrees at 15 bases. V shed 5 bases, J shed 5 bases, and the junction held 2 bases outside the gene matches. The CDR3 consists of 15 residues. The CDR3 coding sequence is TGTGCCAGCAGTGGACTAGCGGGAGGGGTAGATACGCAGTATTTT. This translates into CASSGLAGGVDTQYF.

The chain joins TRBV11-1 to TRBJ2-2; D not resolved. Germline CDR1 is SGHAT and CDR2 is FQDESV (reference sequence). The CDR3 loop spans 14 amino acids. Deletions cut 3 bases from V and 2 bases from J, with 7 bases between. The CDR3 bases are TGTGCCAGCAGCTTTGCCCGAAACACCGGGGAGCTGTTTTTT. Amino acid sequence: CASSFARNTGELFF.

The V call is TRBV7-3, the J call TRBJ2-1; 8 nucleotides agree with TRBD2. This CDR3 spans 20 amino acids. Trimming removed 5 bases from V and 0 bases from J; junction bases left unmatched: 18. Looked up from germline, CDR1 is SGHTA and CDR2 is FQGTGA. The chain's CDR3 is CASSKTYGQSSGSSYNEQFF. Here the CDR3 DNA reads TGTGCCAGCAGCAAAACCTATGGACAGAGCAGCGGGAGCTCCTACAATGAGCAGTTCTTC.

This rearrangement joins TRBV27 to TRBJ2-1; perhaps TRBD1 as D (5 bases). CDR1 and CDR2 (germline): MNHEY, SMNVEV (reference sequence). This CDR3 spans 12 amino acids. V gave up 5 bases and J gave up 10 bases, with 12 bases separating them. As DNA, the CDR3 is TGTGCCAGCAGTCACCCAGGGCTAGAGCAGTTCTTC. Encoded protein: CASSHPGLEQFF.

The rearrangement joins TRBV11-3 to TRBJ1-1; 7 bases are shared with TRBD1. CDR1 is SGHNT and CDR2 is YENEEA in the germline V gene. V trimming: 3 bases; J trimming: 5 bases; junction bases outside the gene matches: 12. The length of the CDR3 is 16 residues. In nucleotides, the CDR3 is TGTGCCAGCAGCTTGGGCCAACAGGGGCACGGAACTGAAGCTTTCTTT. This codes for CASSLGQQGHGTEAFF.

The chain uses TRBV6-5 and TRBJ2-1; TRBD2 matches at 8 bases. The CDR3 totals 15 residues. J was trimmed by 9 bases and V by 2 bases; bases with no gene match: 9. CDR1 is MNHEY, CDR2 SVGAGI, per germline. In DNA, the CDR3 is TGTGCCAGCAGTTACGGTTTAGCGGGAAGGGGTGAGCAGTTCTTC. It is translated as CASSYGLAGRGEQFF.

The chain recombines TRBV6-1 with TRBJ2-1; 8 bases are shared with TRBD1. The germline V gene encodes CDR1 MNHNS and CDR2 SASEGT. The junction had 7 bases not matched to a gene; V was cut back by 5 bases and J by 7 bases. CDR3 length equals 14 residues. Here the CDR3 reads CASSPGQASNEQFF. The CDR3 DNA sequence: TGTGCCAGCAGTCCGGGACAGGCCTCTAATGAGCAGTTCTTC.

This clonotype occurred a few times. J is TRBJ2-1 and V is TRBV11-2; 10 positions match TRBD2. The J segment lost 8 bases and the V segment lost 6 bases, leaving 13 bases of the junction unmatched. The CDR3 has 16 amino acids. Germline CDR1 and CDR2: SGHAT and FQNNGV. The CDR3 protein is CASRNPLAGGGDEQFF. The CDR3 region has the DNA TGTGCCAGCAGAAACCCTTTAGCGGGAGGTGGGGATGAGCAGTTCTTC.

This clonotype came up a few times. This chain links TRBV27 with TRBJ1-4, with D possibly being TRBD1 (6 bases). V was pared by 5 bases and J by 4 bases, with 14 bases between. CDR1 and CDR2 from the germline V gene are MNHEY and SMNVEV (reference sequence). CDR3 size: 15 residues. This CDR3 is CASSTTGHFNEKLFF. In DNA form, the CDR3 reads TGTGCCAGCAGTACCACGGGACACTTTAATGAAAAACTGTTTTTT. The full variable domain, its missing parts supplied by reference TRBV27 and TRBJ1-4, is EAQVTQNPRYLITVTGKKLTVTCSQNMNHEYMSWYRQDPGLGLRQIYYSMNVEVTDKGDVPEGYKVSRKEKRNFPLILESPSPNQTSLYFCASSTTGHFNEKLFFGSGTQLSVL.

Of note for this clonotype: Germline is not matched at one junction end, which may reflect a read error. The chain employs TRBV7-9 and TRBJ1-4, with D possibly being TRBD1 (5 bases). The CDR3 is made up of 15 amino acids. The germline gives CDR1 SEHNR, CDR2 FQNEAQ (reference sequence). CDR3: CAISPGPPGGEKLFF. CDR3 coding DNA: TGTGCCATCAGCCCTGGGCCTCCCGGGGGGGAAAAACTGTTTTTT.

This clonotype was counted a few times. V and J are TRBV3-1 and TRBJ1-1; D unclear. Trimming cost V 0 bases and J 1 base, with 9 bases left between them. CDR1 is LGHDT, CDR2 YNNKEL, per germline (reference sequence). This CDR3 is 15 amino acids long. The CDR3 sequence is CASSQDTYSNTEAFF. The CDR3 coding sequence is TGTGCCAGCAGCCAAGACACCTACTCGAACACTGAAGCTTTCTTT.

The chain links TRBV13 to TRBJ2-3; 7 bases map to TRBD2. Germline V CDR1 and CDR2: PRHDT, FYEKMQ (reference sequence). Unmatched junction bases numbered 7, after V lost 4 bases and J lost 0 bases. The CDR3 length is 16 residues. Here the CDR3 DNA reads TGTGCCAGCAGCTCTACTCTAGCGGATAGCACAGATACGCAGTATTTT. Protein: CASSSTLADSTDTQYF.

The chain recombines TRBV4-1 with TRBJ2-1; 7 nucleotides agree with TRBD1. The CDR3 extends over 12 amino acids. After removal of 4 bases from V and 8 bases from J, the junction contained 2 bases not matched to a gene. Germline V gene data show CDR1 as MGHRA and CDR2 as YSYEKL. The CDR3 DNA is TGCGCCAGCAGCCGAGACAGGGATGAGCAGTTCTTC. Amino acids: CASSRDRDEQFF.

V is TRBV9 and J is TRBJ2-1, with D hard to call. CDR3 length: 15 residues. V was pared by 0 bases and J by 3 bases, with 10 bases between. The germline V gene has CDR1 SGDLS and CDR2 YYNGEE. The CDR3 bases are TGTGCCAGCAGCGTAGATGGGCTAGTCTACAATGAGCAGTTCTTC. As protein: CASSVDGLVYNEQFF.

The chain combines TRBV15 with TRBJ1-6; D is unresolved. The germline V gene has CDR1 LNHNV and CDR2 YYDKDF (reference sequence). The V gene lost 0 bases and the J gene lost 9 bases, with 12 bases spanning the gap. This CDR3 is built from 15 residues. CDR3 sequence (DNA): TGTGCCACCAGCAGAGACCGAGGGCTGGGTTCACCCCTCCACTTT. Protein sequence: CATSRDRGLGSPLHF.